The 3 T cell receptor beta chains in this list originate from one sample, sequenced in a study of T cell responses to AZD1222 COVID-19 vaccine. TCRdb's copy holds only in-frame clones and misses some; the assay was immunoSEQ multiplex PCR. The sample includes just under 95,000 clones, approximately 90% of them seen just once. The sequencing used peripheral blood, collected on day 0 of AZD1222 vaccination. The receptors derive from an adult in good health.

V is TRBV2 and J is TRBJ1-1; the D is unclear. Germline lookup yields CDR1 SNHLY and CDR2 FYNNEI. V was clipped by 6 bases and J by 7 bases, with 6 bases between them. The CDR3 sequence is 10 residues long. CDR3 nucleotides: TGTGCCAGCAGCGGAAATGAAGCTTTCTTT. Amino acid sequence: CASSGNEAFF.

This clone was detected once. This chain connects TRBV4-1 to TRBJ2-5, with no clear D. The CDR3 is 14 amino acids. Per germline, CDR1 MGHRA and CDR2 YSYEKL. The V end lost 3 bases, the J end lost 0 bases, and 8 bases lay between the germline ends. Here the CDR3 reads CASSQKTYQETQYF. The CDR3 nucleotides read TGCGCCAGCAGCCAGAAGACGTACCAAGAGACCCAGTACTTC.

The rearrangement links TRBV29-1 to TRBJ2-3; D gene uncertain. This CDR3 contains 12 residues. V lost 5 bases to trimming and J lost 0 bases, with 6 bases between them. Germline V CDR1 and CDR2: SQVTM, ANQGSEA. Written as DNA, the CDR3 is TGCAGCGTTATCAGGAGCACAGATACGCAGTATTTT. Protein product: CSVIRSTDTQYF.